This TCR beta chain was profiled in a study of vaccination and CD4 T cells after COVID-19. Across the whole study: As their vaccination, participants received two doses of either BNT162b2 or mRNA-1273 vaccine. The stimulating agents, overlapping spike peptides, came from SARS-CoV-2, HCoV-NL63, HCoV-OC43 and HCoV-229E.

Sequencing of the DNA from cultured CD4+ T cells was carried out with the Oncomine TCR Beta short-read assay. MiXCR was run by TCRdb on the PCR reads, yielding one entry per CDR3 protein. The profile shows 17,000 or so distinct CDR3 sequences, 30% to 40% of them singletons. To note about this clonotype: Its antigen is not identified.

As for treatment: roughly nine-day PBMC culture with coronavirus spike peptide pools or control peptides (ViraFEST assay). PBMC cultures, at 1.5 million to 2.5 million cells per well, received about 9.4 IU/ml IL-2 and 9 to 10 ug/ml peptide pools. The CDR3 contains 16 residues. Germline V CDR1 and CDR2: MNHNS, SASEGT. V lost 5 bases and J lost 6; bases outside the gene matches: 13. Study-wide results and limits: No early post-infection timepoints were studied, and convalescent patients studied were relatively few.

The sample taken for sequencing was cultured CD4+ T cells from blood. The TCR was taken from a human donor with COVID-19. The chain has TRBV6-1 and TRBJ1-2; TRBD1 agrees at 9 bases. The CDR3: CASSPLPTGGLHGYTF. The CDR3 DNA is TGTGCCAGCAGTCCCCTACCCACAGGGGGCCTCCATGGCTACACCTTC.